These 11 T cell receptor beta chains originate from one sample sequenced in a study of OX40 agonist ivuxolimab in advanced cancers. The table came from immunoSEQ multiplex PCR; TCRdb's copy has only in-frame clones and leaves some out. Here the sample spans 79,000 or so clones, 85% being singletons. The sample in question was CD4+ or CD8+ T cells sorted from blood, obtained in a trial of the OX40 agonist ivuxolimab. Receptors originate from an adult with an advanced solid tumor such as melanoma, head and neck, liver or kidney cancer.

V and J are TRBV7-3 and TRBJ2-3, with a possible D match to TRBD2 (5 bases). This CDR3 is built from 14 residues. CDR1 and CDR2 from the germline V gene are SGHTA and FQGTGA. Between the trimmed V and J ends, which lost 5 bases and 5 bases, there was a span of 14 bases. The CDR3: CASSASNGEDTQYF. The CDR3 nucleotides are TGTGCCAGCAGCGCCTCAAACGGGGAAGATACGCAGTATTTT.

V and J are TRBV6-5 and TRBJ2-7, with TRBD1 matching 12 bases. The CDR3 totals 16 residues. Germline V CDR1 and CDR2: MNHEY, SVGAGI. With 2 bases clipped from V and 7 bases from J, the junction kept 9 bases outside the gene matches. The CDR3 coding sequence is TGTGCCAGCAGTTACCGCGCCGGGACAGGGGGCATGGAGCAGTACTTC. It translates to CASSYRAGTGGMEQYF.

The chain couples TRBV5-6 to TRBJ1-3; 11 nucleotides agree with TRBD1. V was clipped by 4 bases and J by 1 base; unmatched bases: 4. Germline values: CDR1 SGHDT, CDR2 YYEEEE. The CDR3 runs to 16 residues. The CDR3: CASSPGTGGSGNTIYF. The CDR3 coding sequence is TGTGCCAGCAGCCCTGGGACAGGGGGTTCTGGAAACACCATATATTTT. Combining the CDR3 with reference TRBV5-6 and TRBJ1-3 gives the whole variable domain DAGVTQSPTHLIKTRGQQVTLRCSPKSGHDTVSWYQQALGQGPQFIFQYYEEEERQRGNFPDRFSGHQFPNYSSELNVNALLLGDSALYLCASSPGTGGSGNTIYFGEGSWLTVV.

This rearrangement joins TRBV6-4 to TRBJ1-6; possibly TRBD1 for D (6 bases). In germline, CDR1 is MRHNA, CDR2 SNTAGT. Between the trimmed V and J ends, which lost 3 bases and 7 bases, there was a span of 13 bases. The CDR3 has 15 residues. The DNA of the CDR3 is TGTGCCAGCAGTGAAAGCTGGGGGGGCAATTCACCCCTCCACTTT. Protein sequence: CASSESWGGNSPLHF.

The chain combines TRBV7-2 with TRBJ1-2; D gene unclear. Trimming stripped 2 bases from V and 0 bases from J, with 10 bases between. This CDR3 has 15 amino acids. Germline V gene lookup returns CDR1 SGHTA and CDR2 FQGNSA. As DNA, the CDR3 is TGTGCCAGCAGCTTATATCACCCCACTAACTATGGCTACACCTTC. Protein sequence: CASSLYHPTNYGYTF. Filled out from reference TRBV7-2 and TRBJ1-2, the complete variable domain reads GAGVSQSPSNKVTEKGKDVELRCDPISGHTALYWYRQSLGQGLEFLIYFQGNSAPDKSGLPSDRFSAERTGGSVSTLTIQRTQQEDSAVYLCASSLYHPTNYGYTFGSGTRLTVV.

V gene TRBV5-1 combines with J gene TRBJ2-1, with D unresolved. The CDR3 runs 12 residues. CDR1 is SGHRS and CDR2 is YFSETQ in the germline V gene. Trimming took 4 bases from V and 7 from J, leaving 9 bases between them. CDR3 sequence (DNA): TGCGCCAGCAGCCGACCCGGGAATGAGCAGTTCTTC. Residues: CASSRPGNEQFF. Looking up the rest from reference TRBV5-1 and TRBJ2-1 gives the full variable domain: KAGVTQTPRYLIKTRGQQVTLSCSPISGHRSVSWYQQTPGQGLQFLFEYFSETQRNKGNFPGRFSGRQFSNSRSEMNVSTLELGDSALYLCASSRPGNEQFFGPGTRLTVL.

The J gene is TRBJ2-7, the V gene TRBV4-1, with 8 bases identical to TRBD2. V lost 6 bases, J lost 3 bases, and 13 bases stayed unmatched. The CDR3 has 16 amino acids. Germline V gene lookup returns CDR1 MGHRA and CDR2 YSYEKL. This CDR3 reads CASRRGSSGTNYEQYF. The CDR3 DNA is TGCGCCAGCAGACGAGGGAGTAGCGGGACCAACTACGAGCAGTACTTC.

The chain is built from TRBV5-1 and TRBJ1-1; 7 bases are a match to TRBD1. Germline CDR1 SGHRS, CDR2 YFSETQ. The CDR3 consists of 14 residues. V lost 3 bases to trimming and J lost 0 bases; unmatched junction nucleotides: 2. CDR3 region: CASSWDSMNTEAFF. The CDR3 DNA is TGCGCCAGCAGCTGGGACAGCATGAACACTGAAGCTTTCTTT.

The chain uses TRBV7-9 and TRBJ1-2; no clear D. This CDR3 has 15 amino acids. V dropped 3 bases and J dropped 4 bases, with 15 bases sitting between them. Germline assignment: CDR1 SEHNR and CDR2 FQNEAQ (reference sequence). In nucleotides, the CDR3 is TGTGCCAGCAGCTTGGATGGACGGTTAGTCTATGGCTACACCTTC. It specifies CASSLDGRLVYGYTF.

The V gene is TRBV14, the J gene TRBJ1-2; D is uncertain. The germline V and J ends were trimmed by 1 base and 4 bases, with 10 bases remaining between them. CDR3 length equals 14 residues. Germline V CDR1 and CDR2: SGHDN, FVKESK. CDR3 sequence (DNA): TGTGCCAGCAGCCAAGGAACGGTGGTCTATGGCTACACCTTC. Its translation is CASSQGTVVYGYTF.

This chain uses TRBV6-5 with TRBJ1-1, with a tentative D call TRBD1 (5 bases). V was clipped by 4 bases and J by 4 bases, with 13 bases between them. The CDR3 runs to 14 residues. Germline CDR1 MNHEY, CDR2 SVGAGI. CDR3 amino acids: CASSSGGGRTEAFF. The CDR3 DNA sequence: TGTGCCAGCAGTTCTGGGGGAGGGCGCACTGAAGCTTTCTTT.